Presented here are 3 T cell receptor beta chains from one specimen sequenced in a study of brain T cells in children with intractable seizures. TCRdb's copy holds only in-frame clones and misses some; the assay was immunoSEQ multiplex PCR. Of over 95,000 clones in the sample, roughly 94% are singletons; the top ten hold 3.8%. Sequenced material: peripheral blood, taken at surgery. The receptors stem from a boy younger than two with hemimegalencephaly and intractable seizures.

The rearrangement links TRBV7-9 to TRBJ2-7, with TRBD2 as a possible D gene (6 bases). Germline values: CDR1 SEHNR, CDR2 FQNEAQ (reference sequence). This CDR3 has 14 amino acids. Trimming shortened V by 4 bases and J by 3 bases, and 13 bases separated the two germline ends. CDR3: CASSSTGTDYEQYF. The CDR3 nucleotides read TGTGCCAGCAGCTCGACCGGGACTGACTACGAGCAGTACTTC. Looking up the rest from reference TRBV7-9 and TRBJ2-7 gives the full variable domain: DTGVSQNPRHKITKRGQNVTFRCDPISEHNRLYWYRQTLGQGPEFLTYFQNEAQLEKSRLLSDRFSAERPKGSFSTLEIQRTEQGDSAMYLCASSSTGTDYEQYFGPGTRLTVT.

This chain connects TRBV27 to TRBJ1-1; unclear D gene. This CDR3 is 15 amino acids long. Trimming shortened V by 2 bases and J by 0 bases, and 10 bases separated the two germline ends. CDR1 and CDR2 (germline): MNHEY, SMNVEV (reference sequence). In nucleotides, the CDR3 is TGTGCCAGCAGTTTAGCTCCGGGAATGAACACTGAAGCTTTCTTT. The encoded protein is CASSLAPGMNTEAFF.

The V gene is TRBV10-2, the J gene TRBJ2-7; the D is unclear. Germline V gives CDR1 WSHSY, CDR2 SAAADI. Trimming took 4 bases from V and 3 from J, leaving 13 bases between them. The CDR3 loop spans 14 amino acids. CDR3 sequence: CASSGSVPFYEQYF. CDR3 bases: TGCGCCAGCAGTGGTTCCGTCCCCTTCTACGAGCAGTACTTC.